These 23 T cell receptor beta chains originate from one sample sequenced in a study of graft-versus-host responses after intestinal transplantation. Sequencing used immunoSEQ multiplex PCR; TCRdb keeps in-frame clones, though not all of them. Of over 55,000 clones in the sample, roughly 88% were seen once. Their target antigens are unknown. Source: unstimulated CD8+ T cells sorted from spleen or lymph node cells, taken before intestinal transplant. These TCRs come from a human donor who received an intestinal transplant.

This rearrangement joins TRBV7-9 to TRBJ1-1; 7 bases match TRBD1. Germline V CDR1 and CDR2: SEHNR, FQNEAQ (reference sequence). After removal of 2 bases from V and 6 bases from J, the junction contained 12 bases not matched to a gene. The CDR3 is made up of 16 amino acids. The CDR3 bases are TGTGCCAGCAGCTTACCCACCGGCCCAGGGGGACCTGAAGCTTTCTTT. This gives the protein CASSLPTGPGGPEAFF.

V gene TRBV27 combines with J gene TRBJ1-1; tentative D call: TRBD1 (6 bases). CDR3 length: 13 amino acids. V was trimmed by 2 bases and J by 4 bases, leaving 8 bases between them. Per the germline V gene, CDR1 is MNHEY and CDR2 is SMNVEV (reference sequence). The DNA of the CDR3 is TGTGCCAGCAGTTTACACAGGGCCACTGAAGCTTTCTTT. Protein product: CASSLHRATEAFF.

The chain links TRBV14 to TRBJ1-1, with D tentatively TRBD1 (6 bases). Trimming left V 5 bases short and J 4 bases short, with 17 bases between. The CDR3 has 15 amino acids. Germline values: CDR1 SGHDN, CDR2 FVKESK. The CDR3 is CASSTYGGQLTEAFF. CDR3 in DNA: TGTGCCAGCAGCACCTACGGGGGGCAGCTCACTGAAGCTTTCTTT.

The chain is built from TRBV5-4 and TRBJ2-7; a weak D match, TRBD1 (6 bases). Trimming took off 1 base at V and 6 bases at J, with 11 bases between the two ends. The CDR3 extends over 13 amino acids. Germline assignment: CDR1 SGHNT and CDR2 YYREEE (reference sequence). DNA of the CDR3: TGTGCCAGCAGCTTGCACAGGGACCTCGAGCAGTACTTC. This translates into CASSLHRDLEQYF.

This clone has more than one count but fewer than ten. The chain links TRBV7-2 to TRBJ1-2; unclear D gene. The CDR3 spans 16 residues. Germline assignment: CDR1 SGHTA and CDR2 FQGNSA. Trimming shortened V by 2 bases and J by 2 bases, and 15 bases separated the two germline ends. CDR3 sequence: CASSLPPLGENYGYTF. The CDR3 DNA follows: TGTGCCAGCAGCTTACCCCCCCTTGGGGAGAACTATGGCTACACCTTC.

Only one count was recorded for this clone. V usage is TRBV27 and J usage is TRBJ2-7; the match to TRBD1 covers 8 bases. CDR3 length equals 15 residues. Losses at the gene ends were 5 bases for V and 2 bases for J; bases not matched to a gene: 8. Per the germline V gene, CDR1 is MNHEY and CDR2 is SMNVEV (reference sequence). In nucleotides, the CDR3 is TGTGCCAGCAGTCCCATCGGACAGGGTGCCTACGAGCAGTACTTC. This sequence encodes CASSPIGQGAYEQYF.

The chain links TRBV7-8 to TRBJ2-3; D is possibly TRBD1 (5 bases). V lost 5 bases and J 5 bases, leaving 14 bases between the germline ends. Germline V CDR1 and CDR2: SGHVS, FQNEAQ. This CDR3 region has 14 residues. The CDR3 spells CASSPDTAGDTQYF. The CDR3 DNA follows: TGTGCCAGCAGCCCGGACACTGCCGGAGATACGCAGTATTTT.

The V gene is TRBV7-2, the J gene TRBJ1-2; 8 nucleotides match TRBD1. This CDR3 is built from 14 residues. V lost 4 bases and J lost 2; bases outside the gene matches: 3. Germline V gene sequence: CDR1 SGHTA, CDR2 FQGNSA. CDR3: CASSYDRGNYGYTF. DNA for the CDR3: TGTGCCAGCAGCTACGACAGGGGCAACTATGGCTACACCTTC.

The V and J genes are TRBV6-6 and TRBJ2-2; 8 nucleotides agree with TRBD1. Germline CDR1 reads MNHNY; CDR2 reads SVGAGI (reference sequence). After removal of 7 bases from V and 1 base from J, the junction contained 5 bases not matched to a gene. The CDR3 spans 15 residues. CDR3 nucleotide sequence: TGTGCCAGCAACTCCGGGACAGGGAACACCGGGGAGCTGTTTTTT. Encoded protein: CASNSGTGNTGELFF.

The chain couples TRBV15 to TRBJ1-2; tentatively, D is TRBD1 (6 bases). In germline, CDR1 is LNHNV, CDR2 YYDKDF (reference sequence). Trimming left V 1 base short and J 7 bases short, with 13 bases between. The CDR3 is made up of 14 amino acids. The CDR3 nucleotides are TGTGCCACCAGCAGAGGGTACAGGGTGGGTGGCTACACCTTC. Translation gives CATSRGYRVGGYTF.

The count of this clone is one. The V and J genes are TRBV2 and TRBJ2-7, with D perhaps matching TRBD2 (7 bases). The CDR3 length is 12 residues. Trimming removed 10 bases at V and 6 bases at J, with 16 bases between. Germline values: CDR1 SNHLY, CDR2 FYNNEI. The CDR3 DNA follows: TGTGCCATCCCAAGGGGAGGGGGCGAGCAGTACTTC. Translating gives CAIPRGGGEQYF. The full variable domain, its missing parts supplied by reference TRBV2 and TRBJ2-7, is EPEVTQTPSHQVTQMGQEVILRCVPISNHLYFYWYRQILGQKVEFLVSFYNNEISEKSEIFDDQFSVERPDGSNFTLKIRSTKLEDSAMYFCAIPRGGGEQYFGPGTRLTVT.

The rearrangement links TRBV5-5 to TRBJ2-7; tentative D call: TRBD2 (5 bases). The CDR3 covers 14 residues. CDR1 and CDR2 from the germline V gene are SGHKS and YYEKEE (reference sequence). With 1 base removed from V and 5 bases from J, the gap between germline ends came to 13 bases. The DNA of the CDR3 is TGTGCCAGCAGCTTGAGCGGCAGTTTTGACGAGCAGTACTTC. It yields the protein CASSLSGSFDEQYF.

The V gene is TRBV19, the J gene TRBJ2-1; D perhaps matches TRBD1 (6 bases). The CDR3 spans 15 residues. Trimming took 6 bases from V and 6 from J, leaving 18 bases between them. Germline V gene data show CDR1 as LNHDA and CDR2 as SQIVND (reference sequence). CDR3 loop: CASSRDIGSPNEQFF. CDR3 bases: TGTGCCAGTAGCCGGGACATTGGCAGCCCCAATGAGCAGTTCTTC.

This clone came up once. The chain links TRBV4-1 to TRBJ2-3; a possible D gene is TRBD2 (5 bases). This CDR3 is 15 amino acids long. CDR1 and CDR2 (germline): MGHRA, YSYEKL. V gave up 6 bases and J gave up 6 bases, with 19 bases separating them. As DNA, the CDR3 is TGCGCCAGCAGTCAAACCGGGGTCTCGGGGGATACGCAGTATTTT. This translates into CASSQTGVSGDTQYF.

This chain joins TRBV6-1 and TRBJ2-7, with 9 bases fitting TRBD1. The V gene's germline CDR1 is MNHNS and CDR2 SASEGT. This CDR3 has 13 residues. Losses at the gene ends were 8 bases for V and 4 bases for J; bases not matched to a gene: 6. In DNA, the CDR3 is TGTGCCAGCGGACAGGGGATTGGGTACGAGCAGTACTTC. It codes for CASGQGIGYEQYF.

The rearrangement uses TRBV13 and TRBJ2-1; TRBD2 agrees at 9 bases. CDR3 size: 16 residues. Germline lookup yields CDR1 PRHDT and CDR2 FYEKMQ (reference sequence). Trimming removed 5 bases from V and 6 bases from J; junction bases left unmatched: 11. Here the CDR3 reads CASSRGGGGAANEQFF. The CDR3 DNA sequence: TGTGCCAGCAGCCGAGGCGGCGGGGGGGCCGCCAATGAGCAGTTCTTC.

The chain employs TRBV9 and TRBJ1-5; 12 bases map to TRBD1. With V trimmed by 4 bases and J by 1 base, 12 bases remained unmatched. This CDR3 has 19 residues. Germline CDR1 is SGDLS and CDR2 is YYNGEE. The CDR3 spells CASSPGEGDRGLSNQPQHF. The CDR3 DNA reads TGTGCCAGCAGCCCAGGGGAAGGGGACAGGGGGCTAAGCAATCAGCCCCAGCATTTT.

The chain is built from TRBV6-5 and TRBJ2-1, with 7 bases aligning to TRBD2. V lost 1 base, J lost 0 bases, and 3 bases stayed unmatched. The CDR3 loop spans 16 amino acids. Germline assignment: CDR1 MNHEY and CDR2 SVGAGI. DNA for the CDR3: TGTGCCAGCAGTTACTTAGCGGGTAACTCCTACAATGAGCAGTTCTTC. Its translation: CASSYLAGNSYNEQFF.

In its sample, this clone was seen a few times. The CDR3 DNA sequence: TGTGCCAGCAGCTTGGCGGGGTTCGCCGGGGAGCTGTTTTTT. Translated: CASSLAGFAGELFF. The chain links TRBV5-6 to TRBJ2-2, with TRBD2 as a possible D gene (5 bases). This CDR3 has 14 amino acids. Trimming cost V 0 bases and J 6 bases, with 9 bases left between them. Germline CDR1 reads SGHDT; CDR2 reads YYEEEE. Filled out from reference TRBV5-6 and TRBJ2-2, the complete variable domain reads DAGVTQSPTHLIKTRGQQVTLRCSPKSGHDTVSWYQQALGQGPQFIFQYYEEEERQRGNFPDRFSGHQFPNYSSELNVNALLLGDSALYLCASSLAGFAGELFFGEGSRLTVL.

The chain recombines TRBV9 with TRBJ2-7, with 10 bases lining up with TRBD1. Germline CDR1 reads SGDLS; CDR2 reads YYNGEE. Losses at the gene ends were 2 bases for V and 2 bases for J; bases not matched to a gene: 4. The CDR3 consists of 15 residues. CDR3: CASSVGTGVAYEQYF. The CDR3 coding sequence is TGTGCCAGCAGCGTGGGGACAGGGGTAGCCTACGAGCAGTACTTC.

This clone was seen once. V and J are TRBV19 and TRBJ1-5; D might be TRBD1 (6 bases). The germline V and J ends were trimmed by 4 bases and 1 base, with 14 bases remaining between them. Per the germline V gene, CDR1 is LNHDA and CDR2 is SQIVND (reference sequence). The CDR3 sequence is 16 residues long. The CDR3 spells CASSKEGGWSNQPQHF. The CDR3 DNA reads TGTGCCAGTAGTAAAGAAGGGGGTTGGAGCAATCAGCCCCAGCATTTT.

V and J are TRBV12-5 and TRBJ2-2, with D maybe TRBD1 (6 bases). CDR1 is LGHNT, CDR2 FRNRAP, per germline. This CDR3 comprises 15 residues. The V end lost 3 bases, the J end lost 1 base, and 9 bases lay between the germline ends. The CDR3 protein is CASGFPGQNTGELFF. Written as DNA, the CDR3 is TGTGCTAGTGGTTTTCCGGGACAGAACACCGGGGAGCTGTTTTTT. Drawing the rest from reference TRBV12-5 and TRBJ2-2, the complete variable domain is DARVTQTPRHKVTEMGQEVTMRCQPILGHNTVFWYRQTMMQGLELLAYFRNRAPLDDSGMPKDRFSAEMPDATLATLKIQPSEPRDSAVYFCASGFPGQNTGELFFGEGSRLTVL.

The chain links TRBV19 to TRBJ1-1; D not resolved. In germline, CDR1 is LNHDA, CDR2 SQIVND (reference sequence). This CDR3 comprises 16 residues. Trimming left V 6 bases short and J 1 base short, with 18 bases between. CDR3: CASSNRRATENTEAFF. In nucleotides, the CDR3 is TGTGCCAGTAGCAACCGGAGGGCCACCGAGAACACTGAAGCTTTCTTT.